Below are 27 T cell receptor beta chains sequenced from a single sample in a study of CD8+ T cells in alopecia areata (dated by TCRdb to 2016 to 2019). The library relied on the immunoSEQ multiplex PCR assay. To provide template for TCR sequencing, every sample had RNA extracted and reverse transcribed into cDNA. TCRdb holds this immuneACCESS table with in-frame rearrangements only. Some clones are missing; in checked studies, unresolved V genes explain under half, and the rest has no known cause. This sample comprises 190,000 or so clones, roughly 62% of them detected only once. The top ten clonotypes cover 10% to 15% of the sample. The sample's time point label is to be understood as: less than 25 weeks on oral tofacitinib. Sample treatment or condition, as interpreted from the label and publication: oral pan-JAK inhibitor, 5-10 mg twice daily. This specimen consisted of CD8+ T cells sorted from blood, obtained at week 24, from a patient treated with tofacitinib. These receptors all come from a human donor with alopecia areata.

This clone was counted between two and nine times. CDR3 residues: CAWSGGPYGYTF. CDR3 nucleotide sequence: TGTGCCTGGAGCGGGGGCCCCTATGGCTACACCTTC. This sequence joins TRBV30 and TRBJ1-2, with D maybe TRBD1 (6 bases). Per germline, CDR1 GTSNPN and CDR2 SVGIG (reference sequence). The CDR3 length is 12 residues. Trimming took 3 bases from V and 4 from J, leaving 9 bases between them.

V is TRBV7-9 and J is TRBJ1-5; D is ambiguous. The CDR3 is made up of 13 amino acids. V gave up 4 bases and J gave up 4 bases, with 8 bases separating them. Germline assignment: CDR1 SEHNR and CDR2 FQNEAQ (reference sequence). CDR3 coding DNA: TGTGCCAGCAGCTACGGGCCGAATCAGCCCCAGCATTTT. It encodes CASSYGPNQPQHF.

The chain combines TRBV10-3 with TRBJ2-7; TRBD1 is a possible D gene (6 bases). Trimming left V 6 bases short and J 7 bases short, with 19 bases between. Germline CDR1 ENHRY, CDR2 SYGVKD. The length of the CDR3 is 14 residues. CDR3 sequence reads: CAISLRPDRDEQYF. The CDR3 DNA is TGTGCCATCAGCCTGCGCCCGGACAGAGATGAGCAGTACTTC.

V and J are TRBV30 and TRBJ2-7; D uncertain. Trimming stripped 2 bases from V and 3 bases from J, with 14 bases between. The germline V gene encodes CDR1 GTSNPN and CDR2 SVGIG (reference sequence). CDR3 length: 14 amino acids. The CDR3 protein is CAWSSSAGYYEQYF. CDR3 sequence (DNA): TGTGCCTGGAGTAGTTCCGCCGGTTACTACGAGCAGTACTTC.

The gene calls are TRBV4-1 and TRBJ2-2; no reliable D call. The germline V gene has CDR1 MGHRA and CDR2 YSYEKL. The CDR3 loop spans 12 amino acids. Trimming stripped 6 bases from V and 4 bases from J, with 6 bases between. The CDR3 nucleotides are TGCGCCAGCAGGGGCGGCACCGGGGAGCTGTTTTTT. Its translation: CASRGGTGELFF.

The chain uses TRBV7-2 and TRBJ1-2; D might be TRBD1 (5 bases). CDR3 length equals 11 residues. V was trimmed by 11 bases and J by 7 bases, leaving 14 bases between them. Germline V gene sequence: CDR1 SGHTA, CDR2 FQGNSA. The CDR3 loop reads CAGTRGSGYTF. In nucleotides, the CDR3 is TGTGCCGGTACAAGGGGCTCTGGCTACACCTTC.

This clone was picked up one time. The chain recombines TRBV30 with TRBJ2-7; 7 bases are a match to TRBD2. The germline V gene has CDR1 GTSNPN and CDR2 SVGIG (reference sequence). The CDR3 has 14 amino acids. V lost 1 base and J lost 0; bases outside the gene matches: 3. CDR3 in DNA: TGTGCCTGGAGTGGGGAGGGGTCCTCCTACGAGCAGTACTTC. It encodes CAWSGEGSSYEQYF.

The V call is TRBV25-1, the J call TRBJ2-6; D possibly matches TRBD1 or TRBD2 (5 bases each). The germline gives CDR1 MGHDK, CDR2 SYGVNS. The CDR3 has 14 amino acids. The germline V and J ends were trimmed by 4 bases and 2 bases, with 6 bases remaining between them. The CDR3 sequence: CASSGGTGANVLTF. The CDR3 DNA sequence: TGTGCCAGCAGTGGGGGGACTGGGGCCAACGTCCTGACTTTC.

This clone was observed once. The chain joins TRBV13 to TRBJ2-2; 8 bases fit TRBD1. After removal of 0 bases from V and 6 bases from J, the junction contained 0 bases not matched to a gene. Germline loops: CDR1 PRHDT, CDR2 FYEKMQ (reference sequence). The CDR3 extends over 14 amino acids. CDR3 sequence (DNA): TGTGCCAGCAGCTTAGGACAGGGGGCCGGGGAGCTGTTTTTT. This gives the protein CASSLGQGAGELFF.

The chain joins TRBV2 to TRBJ2-3; 10 bases are a match to TRBD2. Germline V gives CDR1 SNHLY, CDR2 FYNNEI. Trimming at V came to 5 bases and at J to 2 bases, leaving 4 bases not matched to a gene. There are 15 residues in the CDR3. The CDR3, as DNA: TGTGCCAGCAGTCGGACTAGCGGCACCACAGATACGCAGTATTTT. It codes for CASSRTSGTTDTQYF.

This clone showed up just once. This chain connects TRBV27 to TRBJ2-6, with TRBD2 matching over 7 bases. CDR3 length equals 15 residues. V lost 6 bases and J lost 2; bases outside the gene matches: 4. Germline V gene lookup returns CDR1 MNHEY and CDR2 SMNVEV (reference sequence). The CDR3 nucleotides are TGTGCCAGCAGCCCTCGGGGGGCTGGGGCCAACGTCCTGACTTTC. Translated, it gives CASSPRGAGANVLTF. Full variable domain (rest looked up from reference TRBV27 and TRBJ2-6): EAQVTQNPRYLITVTGKKLTVTCSQNMNHEYMSWYRQDPGLGLRQIYYSMNVEVTDKGDVPEGYKVSRKEKRNFPLILESPSPNQTSLYFCASSPRGAGANVLTFGAGSRLTVL.

This clone showed up many times. The rearrangement uses TRBV7-6 and TRBJ2-7; 7 bases agree with TRBD2. The V and J ends lost 4 bases and 2 bases, in that order; junction bases with no gene match: 8. The CDR3 sequence is 15 residues long. CDR1 is SGHVS, CDR2 FNYEAQ, per germline. The CDR3 sequence: CASSSRGREAYEQYF. CDR3 coding DNA: TGTGCCAGCAGCTCCCGGGGACGGGAGGCCTACGAGCAGTACTTC.

J is TRBJ2-7 and V is TRBV30; 8 positions agree with TRBD2. V dropped 5 bases and J dropped 3; count of bases not matched to a gene: 6. CDR1 is GTSNPN, CDR2 SVGIG, per germline (reference sequence). The CDR3 totals 13 residues. In DNA form, the CDR3 reads TGTGCCTGGCGGGGGGGTTCCCGCTACGAGCAGTACTTC. Protein sequence: CAWRGGSRYEQYF.

V is TRBV11-2 and J is TRBJ2-3; D is possibly TRBD1 (5 bases). The ends were cut back, 0 bases at V and 2 bases at J, with 6 bases in the middle. Looked up from germline, CDR1 is SGHAT and CDR2 is FQNNGV. This CDR3 region has 14 residues. This chain's CDR3 is CASSLETDTDTQYF. The CDR3 DNA follows: TGTGCCAGCAGCTTAGAGACAGACACAGATACGCAGTATTTT.

This clone has a single count. This chain links TRBV5-1 with TRBJ2-1, with 11 bases aligning to TRBD2. The V gene end was trimmed by 5 bases and the J gene end by 9 bases; junction bases not matched to a gene: 7. This CDR3 is 14 amino acids long. The germline V gene has CDR1 SGHRS and CDR2 YFSETQ. CDR3 coding DNA: TGCGCCAGCAGTGGCACTAGCGGGGGCAGTGAGCAGTTCTTC. As protein: CASSGTSGGSEQFF.

This clone was detected only once. The V gene is TRBV7-8, the J gene TRBJ2-7; possibly TRBD1 for D (6 bases). Trimming shortened V by 4 bases and J by 3 bases, and 16 bases separated the two germline ends. CDR1 is SGHVS, CDR2 FQNEAQ, per germline. The length of the CDR3 is 15 residues. CDR3 loop: CASSYVPGVRYEQYF. CDR3 coding DNA: TGTGCCAGCAGCTACGTACCAGGGGTCCGCTACGAGCAGTACTTC.

The V gene is TRBV7-8, the J gene TRBJ1-3; a possible D gene is TRBD1 (6 bases). The germline V gene encodes CDR1 SGHVS and CDR2 FQNEAQ. The CDR3 spans 15 residues. Trimming took off 1 base at V and 7 bases at J, with 14 bases between the two ends. The CDR3 DNA reads as TGTGCCAGCAGCTTAGGGAGGACAGCTCTCAACACCATATATTTT. It specifies CASSLGRTALNTIYF.

Only a few counts were recorded for this clone. The chain employs TRBV27 and TRBJ1-4; 7 bases match TRBD1. J gave up 1 base and V 1 base, and 0 bases lay outside the gene matches. Germline loops: CDR1 MNHEY, CDR2 SMNVEV (reference sequence). The CDR3 is 15 amino acids. CDR3 bases: TGTGCCAGCAGTTTATGGACAGGAACTAATGAAAAACTGTTTTTT. Protein: CASSLWTGTNEKLFF.

This clone occurred a few times. V usage is TRBV7-2 and J usage is TRBJ2-5; 12 bases line up with TRBD2. Trimming at V came to 1 base and at J to 4 bases, leaving 7 bases not matched to a gene. The CDR3 sequence is 17 residues long. CDR1 SGHTA and CDR2 FQGNSA come from the germline V gene. The CDR3 DNA is TGTGCCAGCAGCTTAGGCACAGGACTAGCGGGGAGAGAGACCCAGTACTTC. Translating gives CASSLGTGLAGRETQYF.

This clone was recorded a few times. V gene TRBV6-6 combines with J gene TRBJ1-5, with 9 bases identical to TRBD1. The CDR3 totals 16 residues. From germline, CDR1 is MNHNY and CDR2 SVGAGI (reference sequence). The trim removed 7 bases at V and 5 bases at J, leaving 12 bases unmatched. The CDR3 region is CASKSRDRVFHQPQHF. The CDR3 DNA is TGTGCCAGCAAAAGCCGGGACAGGGTATTTCATCAGCCCCAGCATTTT.

The rearrangement uses TRBV30 and TRBJ2-1, with a tentative D call TRBD2 (6 bases). V was shortened by 0 bases and J by 4 bases, with 13 bases between the two germline ends. The CDR3 is 15 residues long. From germline, CDR1 is GTSNPN and CDR2 SVGIG (reference sequence). CDR3 nucleotide sequence: TGTGCCTGGAGTGTTTACGCGGGGACGTACAATGAGCAGTTCTTC. This encodes CAWSVYAGTYNEQFF.

The V gene is TRBV6-6, the J gene TRBJ1-1; D uncertain. V lost 8 bases and J 0 bases, leaving 13 bases between the germline ends. Germline-derived CDR1 and CDR2 are MNHNY and SVGAGI (reference sequence). This CDR3 spans 14 amino acids. CDR3 nucleotides: TGTGCCAGCGGTCTGGACCGGTTGAACACTGAAGCTTTCTTT. Translation gives CASGLDRLNTEAFF.

This clone has more than one count but fewer than ten. This chain joins TRBV4-1 and TRBJ1-3, with unresolved D. Trimming cost V 1 base and J 8 bases, with 9 bases left between them. The germline V gene encodes CDR1 MGHRA and CDR2 YSYEKL. The CDR3 is 13 residues long. CDR3: CASSQVYGDTIYF. Written as DNA, the CDR3 is TGCGCCAGCAGCCAAGTTTATGGGGACACCATATATTTT.

As DNA, the CDR3 is TGTGCCAGCTCACCCCGGAACACTGAAGCTTTCTTT. This translates into CASSPRNTEAFF. The rearrangement uses TRBV18 and TRBJ1-1, with D hard to call. V was pared by 3 bases and J by 1 base, with 3 bases between. Looked up from germline, CDR1 is KGHSH and CDR2 is LQKENI. The CDR3 covers 12 residues.

The rearrangement links TRBV27 to TRBJ2-7; D may match TRBD1 or TRBD2 (5 bases each). V lost 7 bases to trimming and J lost 5 bases, with 24 bases between them. Per the germline V gene, CDR1 is MNHEY and CDR2 is SMNVEV (reference sequence). This CDR3 comprises 16 residues. The CDR3 bases are TGTGCCAGCACCTCCGTGAGGGACCTTCATATCCACGAGCAGTACTTC. Protein: CASTSVRDLHIHEQYF.

The chain combines TRBV7-6 with TRBJ2-5; no clear D gene. Germline V gene sequence: CDR1 SGHVS, CDR2 FNYEAQ. CDR3 length: 14 residues. V was trimmed by 5 bases and J by 5 bases, leaving 15 bases between them. Here the CDR3 reads CASSPRAGRETQYF. The CDR3 DNA reads as TGTGCCAGCAGCCCCCGGGCAGGTCGGGAGACCCAGTACTTC.

The chain carries TRBV7-9 and TRBJ1-2; unclear D gene. Germline values: CDR1 SEHNR, CDR2 FQNEAQ (reference sequence). The CDR3 totals 16 residues. V lost 5 bases to trimming and J lost 3 bases, with 19 bases between them. The CDR3 nucleotides are TGTGCCAGCAGCCCCGATCAGGTCTGGCTTGACTATGGCTACACCTTC. This sequence encodes CASSPDQVWLDYGYTF.